This entry concerns a single TCR beta chain. The germline V gene has CDR1 SNHLY and CDR2 FYNNEI. Trimming left V 6 bases short and J 0 bases short, with 14 bases between. The CDR3 totals 15 residues. This specimen belongs to a study of cytomegalovirus exposure and HLA in healthy donors. Primers included in the PCR were 60 Vbeta and 13 Jbeta primers. The protocol was immunoSEQ multiplex PCR, while the TCRdb copy is restricted to in-frame clones and leaves out a portion. The repertoire has 170,000 or so clones, 65% to 80% of them found once; the top ten carry over 2.5%. Sequenced: PBMCs. This sequence joins TRBV2 and TRBJ1-1, with D possibly TRBD1 on 5 matching bases. The TCR was taken from a woman aged 45 to 65 in good health and CMV-seropositive. The CDR3 sequence is CASRAGRQMNTEAFF. In nucleotides, the CDR3 is TGTGCCAGCAGGGCGGGACGGCAGATGAACACTGAAGCTTTCTTT.